These 11 T cell receptor beta chains originate from one sample sequenced in a study of T cell repertoires in aging, cancer and after chemotherapy. Peripheral blood genomic DNA, not sorted cells or RNA, was the template. Rearranged V-D-J TRB sequences were amplified with a mixed TRB-A/B primer pool. TCRdb re-analysed the multiplex PCR reads in MiXCR, keeping a single row per CDR3 protein. The sample includes 9,400 or so distinct CDR3 sequences, approximately 35% of them seen just once. Material: blood. These receptors all come from a human donor in good health. The donor label of this sample is uncertain.

There are a few counts of this clonotype. The V call is TRBV19, the J call TRBJ1-2, with a possible D match to TRBD1 (6 bases). Trimming removed 3 bases from V and 4 bases from J, with 12 bases in between. CDR3 length: 14 amino acids. Germline V gives CDR1 LNHDA, CDR2 SQIVND (reference sequence). CDR3 protein: CASSIETGLYGYTF. The CDR3 coding sequence is TGTGCCAGTAGTATCGAAACAGGGCTCTATGGCTACACCTTC.

Only a few counts were recorded for this clonotype. The J gene is TRBJ2-7, the V gene TRBV27; D is unclear. CDR1 is MNHEY and CDR2 is SMNVEV in the germline V gene (reference sequence). V was clipped by 3 bases and J by 6 bases, with 12 bases between them. This CDR3 comprises 13 residues. The CDR3 sequence: CASSFRSGSEQYF. Here the CDR3 DNA reads TGTGCCAGCAGTTTTCGTAGTGGGTCCGAGCAGTACTTC.

This clonotype was observed a few times. The CDR3 sequence is CASSPQQNTEAFF. CDR3 coding DNA: TGTGCCAGCTCACCACAACAAAACACTGAAGCTTTCTTT. This sequence joins TRBV18 and TRBJ1-1; D gene uncertain. The CDR3 runs 13 residues. CDR1 and CDR2 (germline): KGHSH, LQKENI. The germline V and J ends were trimmed by 1 base and 2 bases, with 5 bases remaining between them.

The genes are TRBV20-1 and TRBJ2-5; D is possibly TRBD1 (6 bases). Germline CDR1 reads DFQATT; CDR2 reads SNEGSKA (reference sequence). There are 14 residues in the CDR3. The V and J ends lost 6 bases and 4 bases respectively, with 18 bases between them. The CDR3 nucleotides read TGCAGTGCATCATCCGGGACACAGCGAGAGACCCAGTACTTC. Its protein product is CSASSGTQRETQYF.

The V and J genes are TRBV29-1 and TRBJ2-5; 9 positions agree with TRBD2. V lost 2 bases, J lost 4 bases, and 5 bases stayed unmatched. Looked up from germline, CDR1 is SQVTM and CDR2 is ANQGSEA. The CDR3 totals 14 residues. The CDR3 protein is CSVEKRGAGETQYF. The CDR3 DNA reads as TGCAGCGTTGAAAAGCGGGGGGCCGGAGAGACCCAGTACTTC.

The chain has TRBV11-2 and TRBJ2-7; the match to TRBD1 covers 9 bases. Looked up from germline, CDR1 is SGHAT and CDR2 is FQNNGV. V shed 5 bases, J shed 3 bases, and the junction held 8 bases outside the gene matches. The CDR3 spans 15 residues. CDR3 bases: TGTGCCAGCAGCCAATCCGGGACAGGGATCTACGAGCAGTACTTC. Translated, it gives CASSQSGTGIYEQYF.

Judged by abundance, this clonotype is medium-sized. The chain links TRBV19 to TRBJ2-2; TRBD2 agrees at 9 bases. The CDR3 spans 14 residues. Trimming cost V 6 bases and J 5 bases; bases outside gene matches: 4. Looked up from germline, CDR1 is LNHDA and CDR2 is SQIVND (reference sequence). This chain's CDR3 is CASRITSGTGELFF. CDR3 DNA sequence: TGTGCCAGTAGGATAACTAGCGGGACCGGGGAGCTGTTTTTT.

The gene calls are TRBV7-9 and TRBJ1-1; D not certain. The V and J ends lost 1 base and 1 base respectively, with 7 bases between them. Germline V gene data show CDR1 as SEHNR and CDR2 as FQNEAQ (reference sequence). This CDR3 has 14 amino acids. CDR3 sequence (DNA): TGTGCCAGCAGCTTAGGGGGTGCGAACACTGAAGCTTTCTTT. It yields the protein CASSLGGANTEAFF.

This clonotype was counted a single time. CDR3 nucleotide sequence: TGTGCCAGCTCACCCATTACAGGGAACACTGAAGCTTTCTTT. Translation gives CASSPITGNTEAFF. The chain uses TRBV18 and TRBJ1-1, with D perhaps matching TRBD1 (5 bases). This CDR3 is 14 amino acids long. V lost 3 bases and J lost 1, with 9 bases in between. CDR1 and CDR2 (germline): KGHSH, LQKENI.

This clonotype counts as medium-sized (0.01 to 0.1%). The V call is TRBV12-3 or TRBV12-4, the J call TRBJ2-3; 7 bases agree with TRBD2. The CDR3 contains 16 residues. With V trimmed by 5 bases and J by 2 bases, 10 bases remained unmatched. This CDR3 is CASSLRLAATTDTQYF. The DNA of the CDR3 is TGTGCCAGCAGTCTCCGACTAGCTGCGACCACAGATACGCAGTATTTT.

The chain uses TRBV5-5 and TRBJ1-1; D not resolved. Trimming took 5 bases from V and 0 from J, leaving 8 bases between them. Germline-derived CDR1 and CDR2 are SGHKS and YYEKEE (reference sequence). The CDR3 covers 13 residues. The CDR3: CASSFGLNTEAFF. The CDR3 DNA reads TGTGCCAGCAGTTTCGGCCTGAACACTGAAGCTTTCTTT.